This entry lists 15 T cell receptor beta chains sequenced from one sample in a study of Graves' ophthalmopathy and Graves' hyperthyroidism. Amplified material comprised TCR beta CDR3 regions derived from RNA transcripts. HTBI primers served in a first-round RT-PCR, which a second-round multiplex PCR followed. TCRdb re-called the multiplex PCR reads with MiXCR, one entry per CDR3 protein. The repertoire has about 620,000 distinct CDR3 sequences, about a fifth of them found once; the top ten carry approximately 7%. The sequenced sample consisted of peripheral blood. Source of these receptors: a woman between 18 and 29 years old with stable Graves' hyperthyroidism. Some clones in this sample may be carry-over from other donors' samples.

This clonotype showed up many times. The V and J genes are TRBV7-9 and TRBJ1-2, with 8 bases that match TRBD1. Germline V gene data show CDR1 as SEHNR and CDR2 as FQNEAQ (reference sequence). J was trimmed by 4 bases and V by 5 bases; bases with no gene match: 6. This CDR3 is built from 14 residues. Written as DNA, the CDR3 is TGTGCCAGCAGCCCGGGACAGGCTCTCTATGGCTACACCTTC. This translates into CASSPGQALYGYTF.

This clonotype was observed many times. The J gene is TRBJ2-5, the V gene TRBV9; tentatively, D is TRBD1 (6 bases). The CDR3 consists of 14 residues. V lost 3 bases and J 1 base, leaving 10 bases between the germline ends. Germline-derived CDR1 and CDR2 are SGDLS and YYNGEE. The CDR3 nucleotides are TGTGCCAGCAGCGCCGGACAGCTCCAAGAGACCCAGTACTTC. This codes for CASSAGQLQETQYF.

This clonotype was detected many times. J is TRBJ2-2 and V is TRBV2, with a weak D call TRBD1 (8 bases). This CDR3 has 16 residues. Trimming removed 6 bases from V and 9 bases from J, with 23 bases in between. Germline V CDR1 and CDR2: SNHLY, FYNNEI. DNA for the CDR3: TGTGCCAGCAGCAATCTCCCACAGGGGGGAGGGAGGGAGCTGTTTTTT. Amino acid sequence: CASSNLPQGGGRELFF.

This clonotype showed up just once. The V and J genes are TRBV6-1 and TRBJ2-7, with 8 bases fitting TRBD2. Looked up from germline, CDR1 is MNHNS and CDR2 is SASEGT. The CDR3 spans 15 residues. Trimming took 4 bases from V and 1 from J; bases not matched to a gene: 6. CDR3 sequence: CASSVDGGASYEQYF. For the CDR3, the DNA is TGTGCCAGCAGTGTTGACGGGGGGGCTTCCTACGAGCAGTACTTC.

CDR3 in amino acids: CASRLAGYGELFF. CDR3 sequence (DNA): TGTGCCAGCAGGCTAGCCGGCTACGGGGAGCTGTTTTTT. The J gene is TRBJ2-2, the V gene TRBV11-2; weak D call: TRBD2 (5 bases). The ends were cut back, 6 bases at V and 7 bases at J, with 12 bases in the middle. The V gene's germline CDR1 is SGHAT and CDR2 FQNNGV. This CDR3 region has 13 residues.

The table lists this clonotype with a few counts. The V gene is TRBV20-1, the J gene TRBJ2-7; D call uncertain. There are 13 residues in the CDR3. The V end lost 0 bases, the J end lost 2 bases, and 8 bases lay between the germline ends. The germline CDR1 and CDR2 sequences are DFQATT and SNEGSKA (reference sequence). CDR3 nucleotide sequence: TGCAGTGCTAGAGAACCGGGCACCTACGAGCAGTACTTC. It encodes CSAREPGTYEQYF.

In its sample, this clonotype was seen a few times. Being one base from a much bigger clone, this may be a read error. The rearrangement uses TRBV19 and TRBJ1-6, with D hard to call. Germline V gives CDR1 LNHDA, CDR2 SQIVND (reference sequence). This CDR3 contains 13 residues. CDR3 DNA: TGTGCCAGCCAATCCGTGGGTAATTCACACCTCCACTTT. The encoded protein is CASQSVGNSHLHF.

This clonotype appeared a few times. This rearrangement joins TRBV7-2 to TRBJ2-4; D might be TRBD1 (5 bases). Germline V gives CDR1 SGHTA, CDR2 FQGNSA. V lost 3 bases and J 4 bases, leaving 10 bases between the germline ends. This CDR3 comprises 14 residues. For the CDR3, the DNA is TGTGCCAGCAGCTTTCAGGGAATTAAAAACATTCAGTACTTC. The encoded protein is CASSFQGIKNIQYF.

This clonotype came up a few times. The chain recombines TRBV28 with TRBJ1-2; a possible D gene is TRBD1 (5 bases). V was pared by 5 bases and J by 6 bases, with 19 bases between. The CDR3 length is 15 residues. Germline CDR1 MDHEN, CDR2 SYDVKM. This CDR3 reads CASSLPAGLRDGYTF. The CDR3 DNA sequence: TGTGCCAGCAGTCTCCCAGCGGGGCTGAGGGATGGCTACACCTTC.

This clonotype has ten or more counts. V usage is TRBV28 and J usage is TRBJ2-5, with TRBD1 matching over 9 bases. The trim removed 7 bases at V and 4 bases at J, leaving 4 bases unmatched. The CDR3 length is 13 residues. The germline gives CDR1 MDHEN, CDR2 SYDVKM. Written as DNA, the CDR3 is TGTGCCAGCATCGGGACAGGGCGAGAGACCCAGTACTTC. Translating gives CASIGTGRETQYF. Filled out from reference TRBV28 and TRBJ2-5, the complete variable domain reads DVKVTQSSRYLVKRTGEKVFLECVQDMDHENMFWYRQDPGLGLRLIYFSYDVKMKEKGDIPEGYSVSREKKERFSLILESASTNQTSMYLCASIGTGRETQYFGPGTRLLVL.

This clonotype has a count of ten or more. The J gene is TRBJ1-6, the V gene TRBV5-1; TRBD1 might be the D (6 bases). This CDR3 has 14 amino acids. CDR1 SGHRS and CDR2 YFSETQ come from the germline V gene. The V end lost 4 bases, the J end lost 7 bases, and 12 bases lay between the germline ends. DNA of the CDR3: TGCGCCAGCAGCCAGGGGACGGAGAATTCACCCCTCCACTTT. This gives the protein CASSQGTENSPLHF.

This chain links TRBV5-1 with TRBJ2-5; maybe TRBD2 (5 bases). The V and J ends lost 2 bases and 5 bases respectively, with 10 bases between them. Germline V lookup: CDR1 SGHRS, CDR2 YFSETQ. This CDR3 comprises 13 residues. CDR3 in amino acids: CASSFTSGETQYF. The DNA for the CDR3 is TGCGCCAGCAGCTTCACGTCGGGGGAGACCCAGTACTTC.

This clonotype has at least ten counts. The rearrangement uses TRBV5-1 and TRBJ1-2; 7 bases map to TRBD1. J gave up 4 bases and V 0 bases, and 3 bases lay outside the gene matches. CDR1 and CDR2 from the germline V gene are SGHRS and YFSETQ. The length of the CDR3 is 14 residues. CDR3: CASSLEEGAYGYTF. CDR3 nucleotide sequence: TGCGCCAGCAGCTTGGAGGAGGGGGCCTATGGCTACACCTTC.

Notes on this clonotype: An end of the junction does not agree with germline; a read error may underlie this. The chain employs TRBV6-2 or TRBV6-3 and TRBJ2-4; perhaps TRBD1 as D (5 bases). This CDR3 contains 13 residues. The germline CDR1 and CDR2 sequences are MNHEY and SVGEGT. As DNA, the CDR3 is TGTGCCAGCAGTTACTATAGGGTGGACATTAAGTACTTC. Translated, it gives CASSYYRVDIKYF.

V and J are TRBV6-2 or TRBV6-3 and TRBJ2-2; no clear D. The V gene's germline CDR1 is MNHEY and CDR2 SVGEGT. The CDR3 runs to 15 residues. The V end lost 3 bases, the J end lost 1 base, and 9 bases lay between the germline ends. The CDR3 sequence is CASSYAGLNTGELFF. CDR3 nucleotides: TGTGCCAGCAGTTATGCCGGGTTGAACACCGGGGAGCTGTTTTTT.